The source of this T cell receptor (beta chain) is a study of CD8 T cells in Susac syndrome (dated by TCRdb to the late 2010s). Regarding the research as a whole: Among the sequenced Susac syndrome patients, about 6 had clinically active disease and roughly eight were in clinical remission. At the time of blood withdrawal, Susac syndrome patients were either therapy-naive, taking corticosteroids (with some also receiving IVIg), or on IVIg alone. Repertoire sequencing was used to test whether CD8+ T cell activation and differentiation in Susac syndrome was antigen driven. CD8+ T cell repertoire clonality was compared between more than 9 healthy donors, some 14 Susac syndrome patients and 15 multiple sclerosis patients.

About this clonotype: What antigen it recognizes has not been identified. No base quality information exists; no much larger clone differs at one position.

RNA was extracted with the RNeasy kit and 0.5 to 1 ug was reverse transcribed using random hexamers. TCR beta CDR3 regions were amplified with the immunoSEQ multiplex PCR assay covering 54 Vbeta and 13 Jbeta segments. Bias from PCR amplification was corrected by using a synthetic template baseline for primer optimization and for computational correction. The authors' pipeline ran thus. Only productive sequences were kept, with reads annotated to V, D and J genes according to IMGT and analyzed in immunoSEQ Analyzer. Clonality was calculated as one minus the Shannon entropy normalized by log2 of the number of productive unique sequences. For each patient and control, public and private clones were evaluated among the 100 most prevalent clones. Clones were defined as Susac-specific when absent from the healthy and MS cohorts, from about 1,100 published viral clones and from other ImmuneACCESS disease sequences. TCRdb reprocessing: public reads trimmed at Q25 with fastp, clones called with MiXCR, in-frame beta chains kept. Merged by CDR3 protein, the rows form single entries marked with the most common genes and DNA. In this record, the V and J calls reflect TCRdb's handling and not the investigators' own analysis. In this sample the table shows 100,000 to 150,000 distinct CDR3 sequences, just under 95% of which occur a single time. The ten most abundant clones make up over 0.2% of the sample.

The germline V gene provides CDR1 LGHNA and CDR2 YSLEER. The trim is 4 bases for V and 2 bases for J, with a gap of 11 bases between the germline ends. From the cysteine through the phenylalanine, the CDR3 covers 14 amino acids. Just the 42-base CDR3 DNA is kept, in frame starting at base 1. Overall results and qualifications from the work: In the total CD8+ and CD8+ TEMRA repertoires, 15 to 20 and five Susac-specific public clones, respectively, were identified. The number of individuals in the TCR sequencing and HLA analysis was recognized as being relatively small. Susac syndrome CD8+ repertoires showed clonal expansion, highest in CD8+ TEMRA cells and greater in clinically active than remitting patients.

Peripheral blood CD8+ and CD4+ T cells from healthy donors, Susac syndrome patients and multiple sclerosis patients were profiled using high-throughput TCR beta sequencing. The Susac syndrome patients fulfilled recently defined diagnostic criteria for either definite or probable disease. Bulk CD8+ and CD4+ T cells were purified magnetically by negative isolation, whereas CD8+ TEMRA cells were enriched by FACS. Blood was collected in EDTA tubes and processed within 24 hours, with PBMCs isolated through density gradient centrifugation. PBMCs intended for TCR sequencing were frozen in liquid nitrogen and were later thawed in a 37 degrees C water bath. The sorted or isolated CD4+, CD8+ and CD8+ TEMRA cells had a purity of 90% or higher.

This sequence uses TRBV4-3 and TRBJ1-1; no D segment can be confidently identified. The TCR sequence derives from a human donor with Susac syndrome. The sample was CD8+ T cells from PBMCs. CDR3 loop: CASSPGPENTEAFF. The DNA sequence reads TGCGCCAGCAGCCCCGGGCCAGAAAACACTGAAGCTTTCTTT.